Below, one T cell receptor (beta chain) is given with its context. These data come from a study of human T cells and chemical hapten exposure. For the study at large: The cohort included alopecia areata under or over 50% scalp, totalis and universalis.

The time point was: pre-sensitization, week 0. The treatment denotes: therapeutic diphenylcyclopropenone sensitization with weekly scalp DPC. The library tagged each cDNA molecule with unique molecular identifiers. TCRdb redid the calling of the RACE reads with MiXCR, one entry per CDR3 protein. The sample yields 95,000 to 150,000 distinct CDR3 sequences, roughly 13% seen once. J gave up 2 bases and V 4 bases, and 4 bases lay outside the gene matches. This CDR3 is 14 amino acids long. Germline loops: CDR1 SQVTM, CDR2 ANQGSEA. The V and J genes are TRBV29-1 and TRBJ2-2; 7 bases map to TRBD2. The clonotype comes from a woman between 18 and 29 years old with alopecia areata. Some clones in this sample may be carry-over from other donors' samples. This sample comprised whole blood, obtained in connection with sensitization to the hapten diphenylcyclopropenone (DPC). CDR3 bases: TGCAGCGTTGGAGAAGCGGGAAACACCGGGGAGCTGTTTTTT. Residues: CSVGEAGNTGELFF.